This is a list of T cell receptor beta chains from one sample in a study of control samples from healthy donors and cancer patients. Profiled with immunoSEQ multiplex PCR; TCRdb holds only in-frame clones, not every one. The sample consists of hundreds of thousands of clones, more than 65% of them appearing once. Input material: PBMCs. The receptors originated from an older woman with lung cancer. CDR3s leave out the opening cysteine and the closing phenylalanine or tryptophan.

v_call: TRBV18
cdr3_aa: ASSALTGRTNQPQH

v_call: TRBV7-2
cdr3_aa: ASSLKVLYTSTQY

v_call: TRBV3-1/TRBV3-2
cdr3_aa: ASSQRDETGPHGYT

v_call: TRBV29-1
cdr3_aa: SVGRDRAF

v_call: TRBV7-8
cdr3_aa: TSSPRLGQSYNEQF

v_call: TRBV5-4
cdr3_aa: ASSSRNRGTDTQY

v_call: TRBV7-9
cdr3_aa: ASSRDRGSRQPQH

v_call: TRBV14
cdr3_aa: ASSRRTGMNTEAF

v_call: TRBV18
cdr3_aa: ASSPSGVRSPLH

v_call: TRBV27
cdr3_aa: ASSLNRDTEAF

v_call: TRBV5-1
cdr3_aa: ASSLGTYEQY

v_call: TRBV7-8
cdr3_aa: ASSLEGDPSYNEQF

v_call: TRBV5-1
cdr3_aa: ASRRTGAADQPQH

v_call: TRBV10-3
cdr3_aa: AISDRGRFAEAF

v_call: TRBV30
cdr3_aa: AWRRGRVRSGANVLT

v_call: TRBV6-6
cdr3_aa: ASSTGTGIRNYGYT

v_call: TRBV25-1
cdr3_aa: ASSEYGQGGGYT

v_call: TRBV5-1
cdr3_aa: ASSNGPATGELF